The following is a T cell receptor (beta chain) sequence with its context. This clonotype was seen a handful of times. The target of this receptor is not known. No much larger clone is present one base from it, and per-base qualities are unavailable. This record comes from a study of identical twins (dated by TCRdb to the mid-2010s). Regarding the research as a whole: To test whether fetal clonotypes persist, the study used deep sequencing on TCR alpha and beta repertoires from monozygotic twins, unrelated adults of various ages, and cord blood. To rule out contamination, the twin experiments were replicated at different times with different library preparation protocols.

All donors were healthy Caucasians. Three pairs of female monozygotic twins, all aged about 18 to 30 years, made up the twin cohort. RNA for TCR libraries was isolated from peripheral blood mononuclear cells. The library was produced with 5' RACE. TCRdb lists the instrument as Illumina HiSeq 2000. A universal primer binding site was introduced by template switching, and a unique molecular identifier was present in the final cDNA, enabling accurate counting of TCR cDNA molecules. First-strand cDNA for TCR alpha and beta chains was synthesized from specific primers in the conserved constant-segment region. Each cDNA library was double barcoded, with a SMART-Mk sample barcode plus Illumina barcodes, to control for contamination. TruSeq adapter sequences and Illumina sample barcodes were added in two successive PCR steps. Sequencing of the TCR alpha and beta cDNA libraries was done on the Illumina HiSeq platform using custom primers. On the authors' methods: Raw reads were processed with MiGEC to extract unique molecular identifiers, and MiXCR was used to determine CDR3 positions. Recombination models were inferred per individual with the repgenHMM and IGoR tools using an EM algorithm. The tcR package in R was used for shared clonotype analysis, with sharing normalized by the product of cloneset sizes. To study raw recombination free of thymic and clonal selection effects, out-of-frame nonproductive sequences were analyzed. TCRdb trimmed public reads at Q25 via fastp, called clones via MiXCR and kept in-frame beta chains. For every CDR3 protein sequence, its rows merge into one entry that carries the most common genes and DNA. The authors' filters were not applied to this entry. A total of roughly 700,000 distinct CDR3 sequences appear in this sample, around 8.6% of them only once. The top ten hold roughly 0.9% of the sample.

From the cysteine up to the phenylalanine, the CDR3 has a length of 17 residues. The DNA shown is the 51-base CDR3, in frame from base 1. The germline V gene specifies SGHRS as CDR1 and YFSETQ as CDR2. After removal of 0 bases from V and 4 bases from J, the junction retains 11 bases not matched to a gene. Study-level results and caveats: Because the same donors could not be followed over many years, conclusions were based on cross-sectional statistical analysis. A weaker excess of twin sharing was found in beta out-of-frame sequences because the signal-to-noise ratio was lowered by fewer shared sequences. Out-of-frame TCR alpha sequences shared between twins showed an excess of low generation-probability sequences compared with coincidental sharing between unrelated individuals. Zero-insertion analyses could be partly confounded by invariant T cells such as MAIT and iNKT, though diverse VJ usage argued against such confounding for most clonotypes. Fewer insertions were carried by abundant cord blood beta clonotypes, a similar but weaker trend appeared in young adult naive repertoires, and no such trend appeared in memory repertoires. Out-of-frame TCR alpha sharing in monozygotic twins was systematically underestimated by recombination models, whereas sharing between unrelated individuals was in agreement with the recombination models.

The same specimen was also included in a second study, on yellow fever vaccine responses in identical twins. Taken from the second paper: The T cell response to vaccination in identical twins was reported by the authors to appear partly convergent and partly personalized. Focusing on identical twins, the study followed the T cell clones that responded to the vaccine, and did so with precision.

Sequenced sample: PBMCs. The chain is made from TRBV5-1 and TRBJ1-1; 8 central bases correspond to TRBD1. This receptor was taken from a woman younger than 30 in good health. The encoded CDR3 is CASSLALQGAMGTEAFF. The nucleotide sequence reads as follows: TGCGCCAGCAGCTTGGCCTTGCAGGGGGCTATGGGCACTGAAGCTTTCTTT.